This T cell receptor beta chain was identified during a study of CD8 T cells in Susac syndrome. Background on the study: The Susac syndrome patients that were sequenced included 5 or 6 with active disease and eight in remission.

Random hexamers primed reverse transcription of about 0.5 to 1 ug RNA. TCRdb fed the immunoSEQ multiplex PCR reads into MiXCR, producing one record per CDR3 protein. The table shows 84,000 or so distinct CDR3 sequences, with approximately 96% occurring only once. CDR3 length equals 11 residues. Germline V gene data show CDR1 as SGDLS and CDR2 as YYNGEE. Between the trimmed V and J ends, which lost 7 bases and 9 bases, there was a span of 11 bases. The clonotype originates from a human donor with Susac syndrome. Sequenced input: CD8+ T cells from PBMCs. V gene TRBV9 combines with J gene TRBJ2-1; either TRBD1 or TRBD2 may fit D (5 bases each). The CDR3 sequence: CASGSGSEQFF. The CDR3 DNA sequence: TGTGCCAGCGGGTCAGGGAGTGAGCAGTTCTTC.